The TCR beta chain under discussion was sequenced for a study of blood T cell repertoires in COVID-19. At the level of the study: Spain, Italy and the United States supplied samples that represented acute and convalescent COVID-19.

This CDR3 is 14 amino acids long. The germline V and J ends were trimmed by 5 bases and 6 bases, with 13 bases remaining between them. CDR1 and CDR2 (germline): LNHDA, SQIVND (reference sequence). Some clones are missing from TCRdb's copy, which holds only in-frame ones; the method was immunoSEQ multiplex PCR. This table has 320,000 or so clones, 88% appearing once. Residents of about two dozen US areas, aged about 18 to 89 years, made up the participants. Cohort assignment relied on participant-reported clinical history. The rearrangement uses TRBV19 and TRBJ2-2; D might be TRBD2 (6 bases). The receptor was derived from a man aged 25-45 years who had recovered from COVID-19. The sequenced sample consisted of PBMCs or T cells enriched from blood (not recorded which). CDR3 region: CASSWDWAAGELFF. The DNA of the CDR3 is TGTGCCAGTAGTTGGGACTGGGCGGCCGGGGAGCTGTTTTTT. The full variable domain, with the rest looked up from reference TRBV19 and TRBJ2-2, is DGGITQSPKYLFRKEGQNVTLSCEQNLNHDAMYWYRQDPGQGLRLIYYSQIVNDFQKGDIAEGYSVSREKKESFPLTVTSAQKNPTAFYLCASSWDWAAGELFFGEGSRLTVL.